One and the same sample provided the 22 T cell receptor beta chains below, sequenced in a study of T-cell reconstitution after alpha-beta-depleted transplantation in children. Overall study results and limits: Counts and diversity of T cells one year after transplant came mostly from newly produced T cells.

Preparing the TCRbeta library involved the use of unique molecular identifiers. A single record per CDR3 protein comes from TCRdb applying MiXCR to the PCR reads. The sample lists hundreds of thousands of distinct CDR3 sequences; 6% to 10% were seen once. These receptors have no identified antigens. Sequenced here: peripheral blood, sampled 360 days after TCRalphabeta/CD19-depleted stem cell transplant. Receptors were obtained from a female patient aged 2 to 10 who had a stem cell transplant for Fanconi anemia, so the T cells may come from the graft donor.

This clonotype occurred many times. The chain carries TRBV5-1 and TRBJ2-7; 7 positions match TRBD2. The germline gives CDR1 SGHRS, CDR2 YFSETQ. The CDR3 runs 13 residues. The V and J ends lost 2 bases and 3 bases, in that order; junction bases with no gene match: 2. CDR3 nucleotide sequence: TGCGCCAGCAGCTTCAGGACTAGCTACGAGCAGTACTTC. Translated: CASSFRTSYEQYF. The full variable domain, in which reference TRBV5-1 and TRBJ2-7 provide the parts outside the CDR3, is KAGVTQTPRYLIKTRGQQVTLSCSPISGHRSVSWYQQTPGQGLQFLFEYFSETQRNKGNFPGRFSGRQFSNSRSEMNVSTLELGDSALYLCASSFRTSYEQYFGPGTRLTVT.

This clonotype has a count of ten or more. The chain is built from TRBV7-2 and TRBJ2-7; TRBD2 matches 9 bases. Germline V gene sequence: CDR1 SGHTA, CDR2 FQGNSA. This CDR3 is built from 14 residues. V trimming: 5 bases; J trimming: 3 bases; junction bases outside the gene matches: 5. CDR3 loop: CASSLQREVYEQYF. In DNA, the CDR3 is TGTGCCAGCAGCCTCCAGCGGGAGGTCTACGAGCAGTACTTC.

This clonotype was seen at least ten times. The chain has TRBV27 and TRBJ2-7; 8 bases align to TRBD2. The length of the CDR3 is 16 residues. J gave up 5 bases and V 3 bases, and 12 bases lay outside the gene matches. Germline loops: CDR1 MNHEY, CDR2 SMNVEV (reference sequence). The CDR3 DNA is TGTGCCAGCAGTTTTTCGAGTATAGCGGGATTTCACGAGCAGTACTTC. Translating gives CASSFSSIAGFHEQYF.

The chain recombines TRBV7-9 with TRBJ2-5, with 8 positions matching TRBD1. This CDR3 region has 14 residues. The junction had 3 bases not matched to a gene; V was cut back by 1 base and J by 5 bases. The V gene's germline CDR1 is SEHNR and CDR2 FQNEAQ (reference sequence). The CDR3 DNA reads TGTGCCAGCAGCTTAGGGACAGGGACCGAGACCCAGTACTTC. Amino acids: CASSLGTGTETQYF.

This clonotype came up once. The gene calls are TRBV7-2 and TRBJ2-3, with TRBD2 matching 14 bases. The CDR3 covers 15 residues. The ends lost 4 bases at V and 6 bases at J; junction bases unmatched: 3. The germline gives CDR1 SGHTA, CDR2 FQGNSA. CDR3 residues: CASSSTSGGGDTQYF. In DNA form, the CDR3 reads TGTGCCAGCAGCTCGACTAGCGGGGGGGGGGATACGCAGTATTTT.

This clonotype was observed many times. This rearrangement joins TRBV7-9 to TRBJ1-2; D call uncertain. CDR3 size: 15 residues. Germline CDR1 reads SEHNR; CDR2 reads FQNEAQ (reference sequence). V gave up 5 bases and J gave up 7 bases, with 20 bases separating them. This chain's CDR3 is CASSQWDRNNGGYTF. The CDR3 DNA sequence: TGTGCCAGCAGCCAGTGGGATAGGAACAACGGTGGCTACACCTTC.

This chain uses TRBV12-3 or TRBV12-4 with TRBJ1-2; D might be TRBD1 (5 bases). CDR3 length: 14 residues. Trimming cost V 9 bases and J 11 bases, with 25 bases left between them. Here the CDR3 DNA reads TGTGCCAGTGGGGGGTGGGGCACCTCAAGGGTATACACCTTC. Its translation is CASGGWGTSRVYTF.

This clonotype was detected many times. The DNA for the CDR3 is TGTGCCAGCCGGCCGGACAGTAGGAAGACCCAGTACTTC. This encodes CASRPDSRKTQYF. This chain connects TRBV6-1 to TRBJ2-5; weak D call: TRBD1 (6 bases). The CDR3 is 13 amino acids. Germline CDR1 reads MNHNS; CDR2 reads SASEGT. Trimming stripped 8 bases from V and 6 bases from J, with 16 bases between.

This clonotype was recorded many times. This chain links TRBV6-2 or TRBV6-3 with TRBJ2-7; TRBD1 matches at 8 bases. V lost 0 bases and J lost 2; bases outside the gene matches: 6. CDR1 MNHEY and CDR2 SVGEGT come from the germline V gene. CDR3 length: 16 residues. The CDR3 sequence is CASSYSRTGSPYEQYV. The CDR3 nucleotides read TGTGCCAGCAGTTACTCTCGGACAGGGAGTCCCTACGAGCAGTACGTC.

There are many counts of this clonotype. V gene TRBV2 combines with J gene TRBJ2-1; either TRBD1 or TRBD2 may fit D (5 bases each). Between the trimmed V and J ends, which lost 8 bases and 2 bases, there was a span of 13 bases. Germline V gene lookup returns CDR1 SNHLY and CDR2 FYNNEI. This CDR3 comprises 14 residues. CDR3 loop: CASLRDRTYNEQFF. The CDR3 DNA reads TGTGCCAGCCTCCGGGACCGGACCTACAATGAGCAGTTCTTC.

This clonotype has at least ten counts. The V and J genes are TRBV25-1 and TRBJ2-5; no clear D gene. The CDR3 has 15 residues. The V gene's germline CDR1 is MGHDK and CDR2 SYGVNS. V dropped 6 bases and J dropped 0 bases, with 14 bases sitting between them. For the CDR3, the DNA is TGTGCCAGCAGCCTCCAAGCAGGCTACCAAGAGACCCAGTACTTC. Its translation: CASSLQAGYQETQYF.

This clonotype came up many times. DNA for the CDR3: TGTGCCAGCAGCTCCACCCCCAAGGGCGAGCAGTACTTC. Residues: CASSSTPKGEQYF. The V and J genes are TRBV7-2 and TRBJ2-7; the D is unclear. The CDR3 consists of 13 residues. Trimming cost V 4 bases and J 6 bases, with 13 bases left between them. Germline loops: CDR1 SGHTA, CDR2 FQGNSA.

This clonotype was observed at least ten times. The chain has TRBV24-1 and TRBJ2-7; 10 positions match TRBD2. The CDR3 sequence is 15 residues long. Per germline, CDR1 KGHDR and CDR2 SFDVKD. V lost 7 bases, J lost 1 base, and 6 bases stayed unmatched. In DNA, the CDR3 is TGTGCCACCAGCATACTAGCGGGAATATCCTACGAGCAGTACTTC. Translated, it gives CATSILAGISYEQYF.

The chain uses TRBV2 and TRBJ2-7; D call uncertain. Per germline, CDR1 SNHLY and CDR2 FYNNEI. V was shortened by 9 bases and J by 0 bases, with 15 bases between the two germline ends. The CDR3 runs 14 residues. CDR3: CARSLEPDSYEQYF. The DNA for the CDR3 is TGTGCCAGATCCCTCGAGCCGGACTCCTACGAGCAGTACTTC. The variable domain in full, completed from reference TRBV2 and TRBJ2-7, reads EPEVTQTPSHQVTQMGQEVILRCVPISNHLYFYWYRQILGQKVEFLVSFYNNEISEKSEIFDDQFSVERPDGSNFTLKIRSTKLEDSAMYFCARSLEPDSYEQYFGPGTRLTVT.

This clonotype came up many times. The V gene is TRBV10-3, the J gene TRBJ2-7; D ambiguous. Deletions cut 2 bases from V and 4 bases from J, with 6 bases between. Germline CDR1 ENHRY, CDR2 SYGVKD. There are 12 residues in the CDR3. The CDR3 DNA reads as TGTGCCATCAGTGAGGGTTCGTACGAGCAGTACTTC. It yields the protein CAISEGSYEQYF.

The sample holds many counts of this clonotype. The chain combines TRBV15 with TRBJ1-2; D is possibly TRBD1 (5 bases). CDR3 length equals 16 residues. Germline V gene data show CDR1 as LNHNV and CDR2 as YYDKDF (reference sequence). Trimming stripped 0 bases from V and 4 bases from J, with 15 bases between. The chain's CDR3 is CATSRDKGVRVYGYTF. The CDR3 DNA sequence: TGTGCCACCAGCAGAGACAAAGGGGTTCGGGTCTATGGCTACACCTTC.

The table lists this clonotype with many counts. The rearrangement uses TRBV28 and TRBJ1-5, with D perhaps TRBD1 (5 bases). Germline CDR1 MDHEN, CDR2 SYDVKM. V gave up 5 bases and J gave up 5 bases, with 7 bases separating them. The CDR3 length is 12 residues. CDR3 sequence (DNA): TGTGCCAGCAGTGGGACGGATCAGCCCCAGCATTTT. This sequence encodes CASSGTDQPQHF.

This clonotype was detected ten times or more. The rearrangement uses TRBV20-1 and TRBJ1-5, with no clear D. The CDR3 spans 13 residues. V gave up 4 bases and J gave up 7 bases, with 14 bases separating them. Germline V gene sequence: CDR1 DFQATT, CDR2 SNEGSKA (reference sequence). The CDR3 nucleotides are TGCAGTGCTATTCCCGGGATGGGACAGCCCCAGCATTTT. Residues: CSAIPGMGQPQHF.

This clonotype was found many times. The chain links TRBV20-1 to TRBJ2-7; D might be TRBD2 (5 bases). Germline loops: CDR1 DFQATT, CDR2 SNEGSKA (reference sequence). The CDR3 covers 11 residues. V was clipped by 3 bases and J by 3 bases, with 6 bases between them. CDR3 sequence reads: CSASGIYEQYF. The CDR3 bases are TGCAGTGCTAGCGGGATCTACGAGCAGTACTTC.

The V call is TRBV4-3, the J call TRBJ1-5; D is uncertain. The CDR3 sequence is 14 residues long. V lost 0 bases to trimming and J lost 4 bases, with 7 bases between them. Germline CDR1 reads LGHNA; CDR2 reads YSLEER. The CDR3 reads CASSQDVGNQPQHF. CDR3 nucleotides: TGCGCCAGCAGCCAAGATGTGGGTAATCAGCCCCAGCATTTT.

This clonotype has at least ten counts. The chain couples TRBV9 to TRBJ2-7; TRBD1 is a possible D gene (6 bases). The germline V and J ends were trimmed by 0 bases and 3 bases, with 16 bases remaining between them. Per the germline V gene, CDR1 is SGDLS and CDR2 is YYNGEE. The CDR3 extends over 16 amino acids. The CDR3 nucleotides are TGTGCCAGCAGCGTAGCTGATTGGTCCAGGGGCTACGAGCAGTACTTC. It is translated as CASSVADWSRGYEQYF.

This clonotype was seen only a few times. Relative to the germline gene, one junction end is altered; a read error may explain this. The CDR3 DNA is TGTGCTAGCAGCTTAGCGCTGGGGGTAAGGCAGCCCCAGCATTTT. Protein product: CASSLALGVRQPQHF. The chain recombines TRBV7-7 with TRBJ1-5; maybe TRBD1 (5 bases). CDR3 length: 15 amino acids. Germline V CDR1 and CDR2: SSHAT, FNYEAQ (reference sequence). The full variable domain, completed using reference TRBV7-7 and TRBJ1-5, is GAGVSQSPRYKVTKRGQDVTLRCDPISSHATLYWYQQALGQGPEFLTYFNYEAQPDKSGLPSDRFSAERPEGSISTLTIQRTEQRDSAMYRCASSLALGVRQPQHFGDGTRLSIL.